The TCR beta chain under discussion was sequenced for a study of T-cell reconstitution after alpha-beta-depleted transplantation in children. Preparing the TCRbeta library involved the use of unique molecular identifiers. TCRdb ran MiXCR on the PCR reads and lists one entry per CDR3 protein. There are about 830,000 distinct CDR3 sequences in the sample; roughly 15% occur only once, and around 4.5% lies in the top ten. Material: PBMCs, mostly from graft donor cells, obtained 360 days after TCRalphabeta/CD19-depleted stem cell transplant. The sequence came from a male patient under 18 who had a stem cell transplant for acute lymphoblastic leukemia, so the T cells may come from the graft donor.

CDR3 protein: CSARLRINQPQHF. As DNA, the CDR3 is TGCAGTGCTAGGCTGAGGATCAATCAGCCCCAGCATTTT. V and J are TRBV20-1 and TRBJ1-5; D is undetermined. V was pared by 3 bases and J by 3 bases, with 9 bases between. The CDR3 consists of 13 residues. Looked up from germline, CDR1 is DFQATT and CDR2 is SNEGSKA (reference sequence).